The next 10 T cell receptor beta chains were all read from a single sample in a study of metastatic and nonmetastatic thyroid tumors. Thyroid surgery was performed in patients who had received no treatment beforehand. TCRdb re-called clones from the PCR reads using MiXCR. This table holds about 22,000 clones, around a third found once. The material sequenced was blood. Receptors were obtained from a male donor with papillary thyroid cancer or a benign thyroid nodule (not recorded which). Some clones in this sample may be carry-over from other donors' samples.

A few counts support this clone. V is TRBV6-1 and J is TRBJ2-7, with TRBD2 identical over 9 bases. V was pared by 3 bases and J by 6 bases, with 9 bases of the junction left unmatched. CDR1 MNHNS and CDR2 SASEGT come from the germline V gene. The CDR3 loop spans 15 amino acids. The CDR3 coding sequence is TGTGCCAGCAGTGAGGAGGCGGGAGGGCCAGGCGAGCAGTACTTC. Amino acids: CASSEEAGGPGEQYF.

The rearrangement joins TRBV20-1 to TRBJ1-1; D perhaps matches TRBD1 (5 bases). V was cut by 5 bases and J by 1 base, with 14 bases left in between. This CDR3 spans 14 amino acids. Per germline, CDR1 DFQATT and CDR2 SNEGSKA (reference sequence). This chain's CDR3 is CSARGAGRNTEAFF. As DNA, the CDR3 is TGCAGTGCTCGAGGGGCAGGGCGGAACACTGAAGCTTTCTTT.

This clone has only a few counts. The chain joins TRBV5-8 to TRBJ2-3, with 7 bases lining up with TRBD2. Germline V gene lookup returns CDR1 SGHTS and CDR2 YDEGEE. This CDR3 has 14 residues. V gave up 2 bases and J gave up 0 bases; unmatched junction bases: 0. The CDR3 sequence is CASSFSGSTDTQYF. CDR3 DNA sequence: TGTGCCAGCAGCTTTAGCGGGAGCACAGATACGCAGTATTTT.

This clone showed up just a few times. The genes are TRBV6-4 and TRBJ1-6, with TRBD1 matching 8 bases. The V gene end was trimmed by 11 bases and the J gene end by 1 base; junction bases not matched to a gene: 10. The CDR3 is made up of 16 amino acids. Germline CDR1 is MRHNA and CDR2 is SNTAGT. The CDR3 nucleotides read TGTGCCCGGACAGGGAAGGAGGTATCCTATAATTCACCCCTCCACTTT. Amino acid sequence: CARTGKEVSYNSPLHF.

By share, this clone counts as medium-sized. The chain recombines TRBV5-4 with TRBJ2-6; D is ambiguous. V dropped 3 bases and J dropped 0 bases, with 16 bases sitting between them. The germline V gene has CDR1 SGHNT and CDR2 YYREEE (reference sequence). The CDR3 has 18 residues. CDR3 nucleotide sequence: TGTGCCAGCAGCTCCACCGGACGCCTCAGCTCTGGGGCCAACGTCCTGACTTTC. Protein: CASSSTGRLSSGANVLTF.

A word on this clone: Mismatch with germline at one junction end may stem from a read error. V is TRBV7-2 and J is TRBJ2-1, with 11 bases matching TRBD2. In germline, CDR1 is SGHTA, CDR2 FQGNSA. The CDR3 consists of 15 residues. CDR3 sequence reads: CASSLAGGWYNEQFF. The CDR3 DNA sequence: TGTGCCAGCAGTTTAGCGGGAGGGTGGTACAATGAGCAGTTCTTC.

The rearrangement uses TRBV3-1 and TRBJ1-5; unclear D gene. CDR1 is LGHDT, CDR2 YNNKEL, per germline (reference sequence). The CDR3 is made up of 14 amino acids. Trimming removed 5 bases at V and 4 bases at J, with 12 bases between. The CDR3 DNA follows: TGTGCCAGCAGCAAATCTGGGAGAAATCAGCCCCAGCATTTT. Encoded protein: CASSKSGRNQPQHF.

The rearrangement joins TRBV7-2 to TRBJ1-5; D uncertain. Deletions cut 2 bases from V and 0 bases from J, with 23 bases between. The V gene's germline CDR1 is SGHTA and CDR2 FQGNSA. The CDR3 consists of 20 residues. Here the CDR3 reads CASSLRWAYGEPDSNQPQHF. The CDR3, as DNA: TGTGCCAGCAGCTTACGGTGGGCGTACGGTGAACCGGATAGCAATCAGCCCCAGCATTTT. Drawing the rest from reference TRBV7-2 and TRBJ1-5, the complete variable domain is GAGVSQSPSNKVTEKGKDVELRCDPISGHTALYWYRQSLGQGLEFLIYFQGNSAPDKSGLPSDRFSAERTGGSVSTLTIQRTQQEDSAVYLCASSLRWAYGEPDSNQPQHFGDGTRLSIL.

This clone occurred many times. V is TRBV7-2 and J is TRBJ2-7, with 9 bases identical to TRBD2. With 1 base clipped from V and 9 bases from J, the junction kept 10 bases outside the gene matches. Germline values: CDR1 SGHTA, CDR2 FQGNSA. The CDR3 totals 15 residues. The CDR3 protein is CASSLGSGRSPVQYF. The DNA of the CDR3 is TGTGCCAGCAGCTTAGGAAGCGGGAGGTCCCCCGTGCAGTACTTC.

The V call is TRBV11-1, the J call TRBJ1-1; D is uncertain. The CDR3 covers 14 residues. Germline-derived CDR1 and CDR2 are SGHAT and FQDESV (reference sequence). Trimming left V 5 bases short and J 7 bases short, with 17 bases between. The CDR3 spells CASSQRQGQGEAFF. The CDR3 DNA follows: TGTGCCAGCAGCCAGAGGCAAGGGCAAGGTGAAGCTTTCTTT.